This T cell receptor (beta chain) stems from a study of PD-1 blockade in classical Hodgkin lymphoma. Clones were sequenced by immunoSEQ multiplex PCR, and TCRdb holds only the in-frame ones, with some missing. The data hold about 13,000 clones, with 70% to 85% observed a single time. Documented time point: cycle 4 day 1 (C4D1), after less than seven weeks of nivolumab. Every single patient, without exception, relapsed after autologous stem cell transplantation, and brentuximab vedotin exposure varied. Isolation of CD4+ T cells from thawed PBMCs was performed by magnetic negative selection. V lost 5 bases and J 2 bases, leaving 14 bases between the germline ends. This CDR3 comprises 15 residues. In germline, CDR1 is SGHTA, CDR2 FQGNSA. Study-level findings and limits: Partial responders and progressors had significantly lower baseline TCR diversity.

Note on this clone: Its specificity is not known.

The clonotype originates from a human donor with classical Hodgkin lymphoma. The chain couples TRBV7-2 to TRBJ2-3; TRBD1 is a possible D gene (5 bases). The sample consisted of CD4+ T cells from blood, taken before the fourth cycle of nivolumab. The CDR3 reads CASSLLRQFTDTQYF. CDR3 coding DNA: TGTGCCAGCAGCCTGCTTAGACAGTTCACAGATACGCAGTATTTT.